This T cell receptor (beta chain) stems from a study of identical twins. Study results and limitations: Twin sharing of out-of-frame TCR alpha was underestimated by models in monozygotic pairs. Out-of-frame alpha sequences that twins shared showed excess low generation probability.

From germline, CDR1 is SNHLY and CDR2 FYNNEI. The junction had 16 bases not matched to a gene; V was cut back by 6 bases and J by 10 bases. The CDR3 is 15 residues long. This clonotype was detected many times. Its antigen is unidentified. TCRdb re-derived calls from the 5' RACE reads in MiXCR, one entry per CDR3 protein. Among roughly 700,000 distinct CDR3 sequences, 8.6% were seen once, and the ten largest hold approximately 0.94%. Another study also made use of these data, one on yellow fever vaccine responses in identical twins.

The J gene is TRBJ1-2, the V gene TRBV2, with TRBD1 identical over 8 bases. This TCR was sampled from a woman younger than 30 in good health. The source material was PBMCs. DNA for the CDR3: TGTGCCAGCAGACAATGCGGACAGGGCTTATGTGACTACACCTTC. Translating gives CASRQCGQGLCDYTF.